This TCR beta chain comes out of a study of T cell repertoires in ileal Crohn's disease. About the study: Thiopurines (around 11) or anti-TNF agents (more than 17) were given postoperatively to about half. General study points: High-frequency clones were more common in sorted CD8 than CD4 cells.

Worth noting for this clone: Its antigen is unknown.

Assay: immunoSEQ multiplex PCR; the TCRdb copy retains only in-frame clones and omits some. The sample carries fewer than 18,000 clones, 75% to 85% recorded once. The CDR3 runs 15 residues. V lost 2 bases to trimming and J lost 5 bases; unmatched junction nucleotides: 7. The germline gives CDR1 SEHNR, CDR2 FQNEAQ (reference sequence). The clonotype was recovered from an adult with Crohn's disease. The sample taken for sequencing was ileal tissue. The rearrangement joins TRBV7-9 to TRBJ1-2, with TRBD1 identical over 8 bases. CDR3: CASSLSSGQGYGYTF. For the CDR3, the DNA is TGTGCCAGCAGCTTAAGTAGCGGACAGGGATATGGCTACACCTTC.